The 27 T cell receptor beta chains reported below all come from one sample, sequenced in a study of molecular identifiers for immune sequencing clone quantification. TCRdb ran MiXCR on the PCR reads and lists one entry per CDR3 protein. This table has roughly 90,000 distinct CDR3 sequences, roughly 25% appearing once. Sequencing was carried out using naive CD8+ T cells from blood, with Jurkat cell RNA spiked in. Subset given: FACS-sorted CD8+CD4-CCR7+CD45RA+ naive T cells. The receptors shown here come from a human donor in good health. Some libraries in this study had Jurkat cell RNA spiked in.

This clonotype showed up just a few times. The V call is TRBV5-5, the J call TRBJ1-1, with D perhaps matching TRBD1 (6 bases). This CDR3 region has 14 residues. CDR1 and CDR2 from the germline V gene are SGHKS and YYEKEE (reference sequence). V was cut by 0 bases and J by 3 bases, with 9 bases left in between. CDR3 amino acids: CASSLEQGYTEAFF. The CDR3 DNA is TGTGCCAGCAGCTTGGAACAGGGCTACACTGAAGCTTTCTTT.

This clonotype was observed a few times. The chain employs TRBV9 and TRBJ2-1, with 8 bases fitting TRBD2. Per germline, CDR1 SGDLS and CDR2 YYNGEE. The CDR3 is 14 residues long. Losses at the gene ends were 4 bases for V and 4 bases for J; bases not matched to a gene: 4. Written as DNA, the CDR3 is TGTGCCAGCAGCCAGCGGGAGAGTTACAATGAGCAGTTCTTC. This gives the protein CASSQRESYNEQFF.

With respect to this clonotype: Being one base from a much bigger clone, this may be a read error. V is TRBV7-9 and J is TRBJ2-5; D is possibly TRBD2 (6 bases). From germline, CDR1 is SEHNR and CDR2 FQNEAQ (reference sequence). The CDR3 has 15 amino acids. DNA of the CDR3: TGTGTCAGCAGCCCCTACCGGGACTTCCAAGAGACCCAGTACTTC. This translates into CVSSPYRDFQETQYF.

This chain joins TRBV10-2 and TRBJ1-1; no clear D gene. The CDR3 length is 14 residues. Trimming stripped 6 bases from V and 0 bases from J, with 11 bases between. Per the germline V gene, CDR1 is WSHSY and CDR2 is SAAADI. CDR3 bases: TGCGCCAGCAGCCGTGAGCTGATGAACACTGAAGCTTTCTTT. Translating gives CASSRELMNTEAFF.

The chain employs TRBV27 and TRBJ2-3; D is perhaps TRBD2 (7 bases). CDR3 length equals 14 residues. Germline V gene sequence: CDR1 MNHEY, CDR2 SMNVEV (reference sequence). The V end lost 6 bases, the J end lost 5 bases, and 15 bases lay between the germline ends. Here the CDR3 reads CASRPRGARDTQYF. The CDR3 DNA reads TGTGCCAGCAGGCCCCGGGGGGCCCGAGATACGCAGTATTTT.

This clonotype was detected ten times or more. V usage is TRBV6-6 and J usage is TRBJ1-5, with TRBD1 identical over 9 bases. This CDR3 comprises 15 residues. V shed 6 bases, J shed 4 bases, and the junction held 7 bases outside the gene matches. Germline assignment: CDR1 MNHNY and CDR2 SVGAGI (reference sequence). CDR3 nucleotide sequence: TGTGCCAGCAGATCGGACAGGGGCCTTAATCAGCCCCAGCATTTT. Amino acids: CASRSDRGLNQPQHF.

This sequence joins TRBV10-3 and TRBJ2-3; tentative D call: TRBD2 (6 bases). Trimming left V 2 bases short and J 0 bases short, with 12 bases between. The CDR3 runs to 16 residues. Germline V gene data show CDR1 as ENHRY and CDR2 as SYGVKD. This chain's CDR3 is CAISERGNTSTDTQYF. In DNA form, the CDR3 reads TGTGCCATCAGTGAGCGCGGGAACACTAGCACAGATACGCAGTATTTT.

Comments on this clonotype: A clone one base away is much larger, so this may be a read error. J is TRBJ2-7 and V is TRBV4-1, with 13 bases that match TRBD2. Germline CDR1 MGHRA, CDR2 YSYEKL. The CDR3 length is 20 residues. After removal of 4 bases from V and 0 bases from J, the junction contained 15 bases not matched to a gene. The DNA for the CDR3 is TGCGCCAGCAGCCGAACCATACAGGGACTAGCGGGGTTCCGCTCCTACGAGCAGTACTTC. Its protein is CASSRTIQGLAGFRSYEQYF.

Regarding this clonotype: A much larger clone is a single base away; this may be a read error. The rearrangement links TRBV30 to TRBJ1-6, with 7 bases matching TRBD1. CDR1 and CDR2 from the germline V gene are GTSNPN and SVGIG (reference sequence). This CDR3 is 15 amino acids long. As DNA, the CDR3 is TGTGTCTGGAGCGAATGGACAGGACATAATTCACCCCTCCACTTT. This codes for CVWSEWTGHNSPLHF.

This clonotype was found a few times. This chain joins TRBV2 and TRBJ1-3; no definite D call. Germline V gene lookup returns CDR1 SNHLY and CDR2 FYNNEI. Trimming stripped 6 bases from V and 4 bases from J, with 19 bases between. The CDR3 runs to 16 residues. The CDR3 nucleotides read TGTGCCAGCAGCAACCCTGGTGAGGCTCCGGGAAACACCATATATTTT. This gives the protein CASSNPGEAPGNTIYF.

This clonotype was detected a few times. V and J are TRBV7-9 and TRBJ2-1; 10 nucleotides agree with TRBD2. Germline V gene sequence: CDR1 SEHNR, CDR2 FQNEAQ (reference sequence). CDR3 length equals 21 residues. Trimming at V came to 3 bases and at J to 0 bases, leaving 17 bases not matched to a gene. The CDR3 bases are TGTGCCAGCAGCTTCACCCGGTTACTAGCGGGATCCCCGAGCTCCTACAATGAGCAGTTCTTC. Protein product: CASSFTRLLAGSPSSYNEQFF.

This clonotype was detected ten times or more. The chain combines TRBV6-2 or TRBV6-3 with TRBJ1-4, with a weak D call TRBD1 (5 bases). The CDR3 totals 16 residues. Germline-derived CDR1 and CDR2 are MNHEY and SVGEGT. V gave up 7 bases and J gave up 5 bases, with 20 bases separating them. The CDR3 sequence: CASTRPPGTANEKLFF. CDR3 nucleotides: TGTGCCAGCACCAGGCCTCCCGGGACGGCGAATGAAAAACTGTTTTTT.

Points on this clonotype: A much bigger clone sits one base away, suggesting this may be a read error. The chain combines TRBV27 with TRBJ2-7; 10 bases line up with TRBD2. CDR1 and CDR2 (germline): MNHEY, SMNVEV (reference sequence). The trim removed 6 bases at V and 3 bases at J, leaving 14 bases unmatched. CDR3 length: 17 residues. The DNA of the CDR3 is TGTGCCAGCAGCCACCTAGCGGGAGTATTGTCTGACTACGAGCAGTACTTC. This encodes CASSHLAGVLSDYEQYF.

This clonotype showed up just a few times. This rearrangement joins TRBV12-3 or TRBV12-4 to TRBJ1-2; no clear D gene. The CDR3 contains 12 residues. Trimming removed 6 bases at V and 4 bases at J, with 9 bases between. The DNA for the CDR3 is TGTGCCAGCAGCCCCCCCTCCTATGGCTACACCTTC. Translation gives CASSPPSYGYTF.

This clonotype was counted ten times or more. The chain joins TRBV4-2 to TRBJ2-6, with a tentative D call TRBD2 (6 bases). V was pared by 0 bases and J by 0 bases, with 6 bases between. Germline-derived CDR1 and CDR2 are LGHNA and YNFKEQ. The CDR3 covers 16 residues. In DNA form, the CDR3 reads TGTGCCAGCAGCCAAGAGGAGGGCTCTGGGGCCAACGTCCTGACTTTC. Translating it yields CASSQEEGSGANVLTF.

This clonotype turned up a few times. The CDR3 DNA is TGCAGTGCTAGAGATCGAGGGACTAGCGCTAGGTCAGATACGCAGTATTTT. As protein: CSARDRGTSARSDTQYF. V and J are TRBV20-1 and TRBJ2-3; 10 bases agree with TRBD2. Per germline, CDR1 DFQATT and CDR2 SNEGSKA (reference sequence). The CDR3 covers 17 residues. J lost 4 bases, V lost 0 bases, and 10 bases had no gene match.

This clonotype was counted many times. The chain couples TRBV29-1 to TRBJ2-1; 8 bases are shared with TRBD1. V was pared by 7 bases and J by 2 bases, with 7 bases of the junction left unmatched. Germline V gene data show CDR1 as SQVTM and CDR2 as ANQGSEA. The CDR3 length is 14 residues. The CDR3 nucleotides read TGCAGCGGAACAGGGGGTTCGGCCTACAATGAGCAGTTCTTC. Translation gives CSGTGGSAYNEQFF.

In the case of this clonotype: A single base separates this from a much larger clone, so it may be a read error. This CDR3 fails to terminate in the conserved phenylalanine or tryptophan, so it likely reflects a read error. The chain uses TRBV6-6 and TRBJ1-1, with 8 bases that match TRBD1. Germline V gives CDR1 MNHNY, CDR2 SVGAGI (reference sequence). With 6 bases clipped from V and 4 bases from J, the junction kept 10 bases outside the gene matches. CDR3 size: 15 residues. CDR3 amino acids: CASSSDGQGFTEAFY. The CDR3 region has the DNA TGTGCCAGCAGCTCCGACGGACAGGGATTCACTGAAGCTTTCTAT.

This clonotype has just a few counts. The CDR3 spells CASSRLYQETQYF. The CDR3 DNA sequence: TGTGCCAGTAGTCGGTTGTACCAAGAGACCCAGTACTTC. This chain joins TRBV19 and TRBJ2-5; no reliable D call. The CDR3 is 13 amino acids. CDR1 LNHDA and CDR2 SQIVND come from the germline V gene (reference sequence). Trimming left V 5 bases short and J 0 bases short, with 7 bases between.

This clonotype was detected ten times or more. The V call is TRBV6-6, the J call TRBJ2-3; possibly TRBD2 for D (5 bases). V lost 2 bases, J lost 2 bases, and 17 bases lay in between. The CDR3 loop spans 17 amino acids. Per germline, CDR1 MNHNY and CDR2 SVGAGI (reference sequence). DNA for the CDR3: TGTGCCAGCAGTTACCCGGCGGACTTTGTCGTCACAGATACGCAGTATTTT. Its translation is CASSYPADFVVTDTQYF.

As to this clonotype: One end of the junction varies from germline; a read error may be responsible. As DNA, the CDR3 is TGTGCCAGCGGCACGGGGGCATATAGCACAGCTACGCAGTATTTT. Protein: CASGTGAYSTATQYF. V gene TRBV11-2 combines with J gene TRBJ2-3; D possibly matches TRBD1 or TRBD2 (6 bases each). The CDR3 consists of 15 residues. Germline CDR1 is SGHAT and CDR2 is FQNNGV.

This clonotype was recorded only once. This may come from a read error, since a much larger clone is one base off. The chain couples TRBV11-2 to TRBJ2-1; D gene ambiguous. This CDR3 region has 12 residues. Germline V CDR1 and CDR2: SGHAT, FQNNGV. The CDR3 coding sequence is TGTGCCAGCGGCTTAGCCCTCCCCGAGCAGTTCTTC. Protein: CASGLALPEQFF.

Remarks on this clonotype: Since the CDR3 does not end with the conserved phenylalanine or tryptophan, this likely comes from a read error. The chain uses TRBV9 and TRBJ2-3; unclear D gene. CDR3 length equals 14 residues. The germline V gene encodes CDR1 SGDLS and CDR2 YYNGEE. The V gene lost 0 bases and the J gene lost 6 bases, with 11 bases spanning the gap. Here the CDR3 DNA reads TGTGCCAGCAGCGTAGCCGACTCATGGGATACGCAGTATCTT. This codes for CASSVADSWDTQYL.

About this clonotype: A much larger clone lies a single base off, so this may be a read error. This chain connects TRBV2 to TRBJ1-1, with D tentatively TRBD1 (5 bases). V dropped 6 bases and J dropped 1 base, with 18 bases sitting between them. The CDR3 has 16 residues. The germline CDR1 and CDR2 sequences are SNHLY and FYNNEI. In DNA, the CDR3 is TGTGCCAGCAGGTCGAGCAGGGCAGCGTCGAACACTGAAGCTTTCTTT. Protein: CASRSSRAASNTEAFF. Combining the CDR3 with reference TRBV2 and TRBJ1-1 gives the whole variable domain EPEVTQTPSHQVTQMGQEVILRCVPISNHLYFYWYRQILGQKVEFLVSFYNNEISEKSEIFDDQFSVERPDGSNFTLKIRSTKLEDSAMYFCASRSSRAASNTEAFFGQGTRLTVV.

The gene calls are TRBV6-5 and TRBJ2-7, with D perhaps matching TRBD2 (6 bases). The V end lost 6 bases, the J end lost 3 bases, and 12 bases lay between the germline ends. The V gene's germline CDR1 is MNHEY and CDR2 SVGAGI. This CDR3 contains 13 residues. CDR3: CASRSLGGYEQYF. DNA of the CDR3: TGTGCCAGCAGGTCCCTGGGGGGCTACGAGCAGTACTTC.

With regard to this clonotype: The junction departs from germline at one end; a sequencing error may be responsible. In nucleotides, the CDR3 is TGTGCCCGCAGTTACGACCGGGGACAGCCCCCGCATTTT. This sequence encodes CARSYDRGQPPHF. V gene TRBV28 combines with J gene TRBJ1-5; TRBD1 aligns across 7 bases. The V gene's germline CDR1 is MDHEN and CDR2 SYDVKM. CDR3 length: 13 residues.

The chain links TRBV5-1 to TRBJ2-7, with D uncertain. The CDR3 contains 15 residues. The germline gives CDR1 SGHRS, CDR2 YFSETQ. V lost 3 bases and J 0 bases, leaving 13 bases between the germline ends. The DNA of the CDR3 is TGCGCCAGCAGCTCGAGCCAGGAGTACTCCTACGAGCAGTACTTC. Residues: CASSSSQEYSYEQYF.